The next 27 T cell receptor beta chains were all read from a single sample in a study of shared clonotypes between healthy human individuals. Sequencing used immunoSEQ multiplex PCR; TCRdb keeps in-frame clones, though not all of them. The sample includes 2 million to 2.5 million clones, roughly 92% seen only once; the top ten take approximately 0.41%. The source material was naive CD4+ T cells from PBMCs. Subset specified: CD45RA+ positively selected. The receptors were sampled from a young man in good health. Some clones in this sample may be carry-over from other donors' samples.

The J gene is TRBJ1-2, the V gene TRBV14, with D perhaps TRBD1 (6 bases). Between the trimmed V and J ends, which lost 0 bases and 6 bases, there was a span of 11 bases. Germline CDR1 and CDR2: SGHDN and FVKESK. The CDR3 extends over 14 amino acids. For the CDR3, the DNA is TGTGCCAGCAGCCAAGATACGGGGGCCCATGGCTACACCTTC. Encoded protein: CASSQDTGAHGYTF.

The chain has TRBV9 and TRBJ2-3; possibly TRBD2 for D (6 bases). V lost 0 bases and J lost 2, with 10 bases in between. Germline assignment: CDR1 SGDLS and CDR2 YYNGEE. This CDR3 is built from 15 residues. This chain's CDR3 is CASSVGGLPTDTQYF. As DNA, the CDR3 is TGTGCCAGCAGCGTAGGGGGACTCCCCACAGATACGCAGTATTTT.

This chain's CDR3 is CASSQGQYGYTF. In nucleotides, the CDR3 is TGCGCCAGCAGCCAAGGGCAGTATGGCTACACCTTC. V and J are TRBV4-3 and TRBJ1-2; D not resolved. V was shortened by 1 base and J by 5 bases, with 5 bases between the two germline ends. Germline values: CDR1 LGHNA, CDR2 YSLEER. This CDR3 has 12 residues.

This chain uses TRBV6-1 with TRBJ1-3, with D possibly TRBD1 on 6 matching bases. The germline V and J ends were trimmed by 4 bases and 0 bases, with 10 bases remaining between them. CDR3 length equals 15 residues. Per the germline V gene, CDR1 is MNHNS and CDR2 is SASEGT. CDR3 bases: TGTGCCAGCAGTGCGGAACAGGGCTCTGGAAACACCATATATTTT. This encodes CASSAEQGSGNTIYF.

The genes are TRBV6-5 and TRBJ2-5; 7 bases align to TRBD1. The assigned J gene may be wrong: the sequence end matches TRBJ2-7 better. CDR1 MNHEY and CDR2 SVGAGI come from the germline V gene. This CDR3 is built from 13 residues. The CDR3, as DNA: TGTGCCAGCAGGGACAGGAGCTCCTACGAGCAGTACTTC. Its protein product is CASRDRSSYEQYF.

This clone showed up just once. The J gene is TRBJ1-1, the V gene TRBV5-5; D unclear. The CDR3 totals 14 residues. Germline CDR1 is SGHKS and CDR2 is YYEKEE (reference sequence). V shed 1 base and J shed 0 bases, with 7 bases lying between them. As DNA, the CDR3 is TGTGCCAGCAGCTTGTACAGAATGAACACTGAAGCTTTCTTT. Encoded protein: CASSLYRMNTEAFF.

The chain recombines TRBV15 with TRBJ2-1; 8 bases are shared with TRBD1. Germline assignment: CDR1 LNHNV and CDR2 YYDKDF (reference sequence). This CDR3 region has 16 residues. The V gene end was trimmed by 2 bases and the J gene end by 0 bases; junction bases not matched to a gene: 3. CDR3 DNA: TGTGCCACCAGCAGACCGACAGGGGCCTCCTACAATGAGCAGTTCTTC. It encodes CATSRPTGASYNEQFF.

The chain joins TRBV7-8 to TRBJ2-7; 7 nucleotides align to TRBD1. CDR1 is SGHVS, CDR2 FQNEAQ, per germline. Trimming removed 0 bases from V and 2 bases from J; junction bases left unmatched: 1. CDR3 length: 14 residues. The CDR3 coding sequence is TGTGCCAGCAGCTTAGCGGGGACAGCCTACGAGCAGTACTTC. It yields the protein CASSLAGTAYEQYF.

The chain carries TRBV5-1 and TRBJ2-1, with unresolved D. This CDR3 has 11 amino acids. Germline assignment: CDR1 SGHRS and CDR2 YFSETQ. V was trimmed by 4 bases and J by 9 bases, leaving 8 bases between them. The CDR3 sequence is CASSRYGEQFF. The CDR3 DNA follows: TGCGCCAGCAGCCGGTATGGTGAGCAGTTCTTC.

This clone was found a few times. The rearrangement uses TRBV29-1 and TRBJ1-2; 8 nucleotides agree with TRBD1. CDR1 SQVTM and CDR2 ANQGSEA come from the germline V gene. This CDR3 region has 12 residues. V dropped 4 bases and J dropped 6; count of bases not matched to a gene: 4. CDR3 in amino acids: CSVAGGGDGYTF. The CDR3 DNA is TGCAGCGTTGCAGGGGGCGGAGATGGCTACACCTTC.

The chain has TRBV18 and TRBJ1-1; maybe TRBD1 (5 bases). Germline loops: CDR1 KGHSH, CDR2 LQKENI. V lost 4 bases, J lost 1 base, and 13 bases lay in between. This CDR3 comprises 15 residues. In nucleotides, the CDR3 is TGTGCCAGCTCACAGGGGTTGGGAGGGAACACTGAAGCTTTCTTT. It specifies CASSQGLGGNTEAFF. Based on the CDR3 plus reference TRBV18 and TRBJ1-1, the full variable domain is NAGVMQNPRHLVRRRGQEARLRCSPMKGHSHVYWYRQLPEEGLKFMVYLQKENIIDESGMPKERFSAEFPKEGPSILRIQQVVRGDSAAYFCASSQGLGGNTEAFFGQGTRLTVV.

The rearrangement uses TRBV4-3 and TRBJ2-1; perhaps TRBD2 as D (6 bases). Germline CDR1 is LGHNA and CDR2 is YSLEER. This CDR3 comprises 16 residues. V dropped 5 bases and J dropped 4 bases, with 18 bases sitting between them. The CDR3 coding sequence is TGCGCCAGCAGCTTAGGAGGGCGGGAACTATACAATGAGCAGTTCTTC. It encodes CASSLGGRELYNEQFF.

The chain has TRBV5-5 and TRBJ2-2; D remains ambiguous. Trimming removed 1 base at V and 2 bases at J, with 6 bases between. The CDR3 has 14 amino acids. The germline V gene has CDR1 SGHKS and CDR2 YYEKEE (reference sequence). The CDR3 here is CASSLRANTGELFF. CDR3 DNA sequence: TGTGCCAGCAGCTTGAGGGCCAACACCGGGGAGCTGTTTTTT.

V is TRBV7-8 and J is TRBJ2-1, with 9 bases identical to TRBD2. This CDR3 region has 15 residues. CDR1 and CDR2 (germline): SGHVS, FQNEAQ. V lost 1 base and J lost 5; bases outside the gene matches: 3. CDR3 amino acids: CASSLVRTSDNEQFF. CDR3 in DNA: TGTGCCAGCAGCTTAGTACGGACTAGCGACAATGAGCAGTTCTTC.

This clone was picked up a small number of times. This chain joins TRBV6-6 and TRBJ2-7, with D hard to call. The CDR3 runs 15 residues. V lost 0 bases to trimming and J lost 5 bases, with 14 bases between them. CDR1 MNHNY and CDR2 SVGAGI come from the germline V gene (reference sequence). CDR3: CASSYSPGPRHEQYF. The CDR3, as DNA: TGTGCCAGCAGTTACTCGCCGGGTCCTAGGCACGAGCAGTACTTC.

The chain has TRBV5-4 and TRBJ2-5; D remains ambiguous. There are 14 residues in the CDR3. The V end was cut by 0 bases, the J end by 1 base, with 7 bases between. The germline gives CDR1 SGHNT, CDR2 YYREEE (reference sequence). CDR3: CASSLEGSQETQYF. The CDR3 coding sequence is TGTGCCAGCAGCTTGGAAGGCAGCCAAGAGACCCAGTACTTC. The full variable domain, its missing parts supplied by reference TRBV5-4 and TRBJ2-5, is ETGVTQSPTHLIKTRGQQVTLRCSSQSGHNTVSWYQQALGQGPQFIFQYYREEENGRGNFPPRFSGLQFPNYSSELNVNALELDDSALYLCASSLEGSQETQYFGPGTRLLVL.

The chain has TRBV29-1 and TRBJ1-1; TRBD1 is a possible D gene (5 bases). V lost 1 base, J lost 4 bases, and 16 bases lay in between. Germline CDR1 reads SQVTM; CDR2 reads ANQGSEA. CDR3 length: 15 amino acids. DNA for the CDR3: TGCAGCGTTGAAGGTGGAGGGGACTGGGGCACTGAAGCTTTCTTT. It yields the protein CSVEGGGDWGTEAFF.

The rearrangement uses TRBV19 and TRBJ2-5, with 13 bases fitting TRBD2. This CDR3 is built from 15 residues. Per germline, CDR1 LNHDA and CDR2 SQIVND (reference sequence). Trimming at V came to 5 bases and at J to 3 bases, leaving 3 bases not matched to a gene. The CDR3 reads CASSRGLAGEETQYF. The CDR3 region has the DNA TGTGCCAGTAGTCGAGGACTAGCGGGAGAAGAGACCCAGTACTTC.

The gene calls are TRBV5-4 and TRBJ2-5; D remains ambiguous. CDR3 length equals 15 residues. Germline V gene lookup returns CDR1 SGHNT and CDR2 YYREEE (reference sequence). Deletions cut 4 bases from V and 5 bases from J, with 18 bases between. CDR3 protein: CASSTYLGSWETQYF. The CDR3 DNA reads as TGTGCCAGCAGCACCTACTTAGGTTCTTGGGAGACCCAGTACTTC.

This sequence joins TRBV19 and TRBJ2-4; D unresolved. Germline values: CDR1 LNHDA, CDR2 SQIVND (reference sequence). Trimming left V 5 bases short and J 0 bases short, with 11 bases between. This CDR3 has 15 amino acids. In nucleotides, the CDR3 is TGTGCCAGTAGTGCACCATCCATAGCCAAAAACATTCAGTACTTC. Protein sequence: CASSAPSIAKNIQYF.

This chain connects TRBV27 to TRBJ2-2; perhaps D is TRBD1 or TRBD2 (5 bases each). The V gene's germline CDR1 is MNHEY and CDR2 SMNVEV (reference sequence). V was trimmed by 7 bases and J by 5 bases, leaving 23 bases between them. This CDR3 comprises 17 residues. CDR3 residues: CASKLRDGLQRTGELFF. As DNA, the CDR3 is TGTGCCAGCAAGCTCCGGGACGGACTGCAACGGACCGGGGAGCTGTTTTTT.

Points on this clone: In the same sample, other DNA sequences code for this CDR3. V usage is TRBV29-1 and J usage is TRBJ2-2; D may match TRBD1 or TRBD2 (5 bases each). The CDR3 sequence is 14 residues long. Germline assignment: CDR1 SQVTM and CDR2 ANQGSEA. V lost 6 bases, J lost 2 bases, and 13 bases lay in between. The CDR3 loop reads CSVAGTVNTGELFF. The CDR3 DNA follows: TGCAGCGTAGCCGGGACGGTCAACACCGGGGAGCTGTTTTTT.

This chain links TRBV14 with TRBJ1-2; 7 bases map to TRBD1. The V gene's germline CDR1 is SGHDN and CDR2 FVKESK. This CDR3 comprises 16 residues. V trimming: 0 bases; J trimming: 4 bases; junction bases outside the gene matches: 8. The CDR3: CASSQDEVGDSYGYTF. The DNA of the CDR3 is TGTGCCAGCAGCCAAGATGAGGTGGGGGACAGCTATGGCTACACCTTC.

The CDR3 coding sequence is TGTGCCAGCAGCTTGAGCCTGGGACTAGCACATTACAATGAGCAGTTCTTC. Amino acid sequence: CASSLSLGLAHYNEQFF. The gene calls are TRBV5-6 and TRBJ2-1, with 9 bases identical to TRBD2. The V gene end was trimmed by 1 base and the J gene end by 4 bases; junction bases not matched to a gene: 9. The CDR3 contains 17 residues. Looked up from germline, CDR1 is SGHDT and CDR2 is YYEEEE.

CDR3 DNA sequence: TGCAGCGTTGAAGGGCCCCAAGTCGGCAATGAGCAGTTCTTC. Translated, it gives CSVEGPQVGNEQFF. This rearrangement joins TRBV29-1 to TRBJ2-1; the D is unclear. Germline loops: CDR1 SQVTM, CDR2 ANQGSEA. CDR3 length: 14 residues. Trimming removed 1 base from V and 6 bases from J, with 13 bases in between.

This chain joins TRBV18 and TRBJ2-2; maybe TRBD1 (6 bases). Trimming shortened V by 3 bases and J by 2 bases, and 16 bases separated the two germline ends. From germline, CDR1 is KGHSH and CDR2 LQKENI. The CDR3 covers 17 residues. The CDR3 loop reads CASSPFRDTDNTGELFF. The CDR3 nucleotides read TGTGCCAGCTCACCGTTCCGGGACACAGATAACACCGGGGAGCTGTTTTTT.

To note about this clone: This sample also contains other DNA sequences that code for the same CDR3. The chain couples TRBV14 to TRBJ2-5, with D maybe TRBD1 (5 bases). CDR3 length: 12 amino acids. Germline CDR1 reads SGHDN; CDR2 reads FVKESK. Trimming stripped 0 bases from V and 7 bases from J, with 6 bases between. The CDR3 DNA sequence: TGTGCCAGCAGCCAAGATAGGGGGACCCAGTACTTC. Encoded protein: CASSQDRGTQYF.